A selection of T cell receptor beta chains follows, all from one sample in a study of T cells in tumors after PD-1 blockade. Produced via immunoSEQ multiplex PCR; TCRdb's table is partial and in-frame only. This repertoire shows tens of thousands of clones, around 80% found once; its top ten account for over 20%. Sequenced here: PBMCs, sampled before anti-PD-1 treatment. Receptors were obtained from a human donor with basal cell carcinoma. Each CDR3 is given with its conserved first and last residue. The D gene is left open where the match is weak. A clone size is listed for some rows: how often the clone was seen (once, few, many), or a class if it is expanded.

cdr3_aa cdr3_nt j_call d_call clone_size v_call
CASSPGGGGGTDTQYF TGTGCCAGCTCACCAGGAGGAGGCGGTGGGACAGATACGCAGTATTTT TRBJ2-3 . . TRBV18
CASSETIATNEKLFF TGTGCCAGCTCAGAGACGATTGCAACTAATGAAAAACTGTTTTTT TRBJ1-4 . . TRBV18
CAISESDRGYNSPLHF TGTGCCATCAGTGAGTCCGACAGGGGGTATAATTCACCCCTCCACTTT TRBJ1-6 TRBD1 few TRBV10-3
CASSPFEQGTYEQYF TGTGCCAGCAGCCCCTTCGAGCAGGGTACCTACGAGCAGTACTTC TRBJ2-7 . . TRBV9
CASSFGQGATETQYF TGTGCCAGCAGCTTTGGACAGGGGGCAACCGAGACCCAGTACTTC TRBJ2-5 TRBD1 . TRBV5-6
CASSQGASGQQYF TGTGCCAGCAGCCAGGGGGCTAGCGGGCAGCAGTACTTC TRBJ2-7 TRBD2 . TRBV3-1/TRBV3-2
CASSYNRGRGGEQYF TGTGCCAGCAGTTACAACAGGGGGCGCGGCGGAGAGCAGTACTTC TRBJ2-7 TRBD1 . TRBV6-2/TRBV6-3
CASRPGQNHNSPLHF TGTGCCAGCAGACCGGGTCAAAATCATAATTCACCCCTCCACTTT TRBJ1-6 . . TRBV6-5
CASSLAGGWGRGDTQYF TGTGCCAGCAGCTTAGCGGGCGGTTGGGGGCGAGGAGATACGCAGTATTTT TRBJ2-3 . . TRBV7-2
CASINGMNTEAFF TGTGCCAGCATCAATGGGATGAACACTGAAGCTTTCTTT TRBJ1-1 . . TRBV6-6
CASSASSGGFIGEQFF TGTGCCAGTAGTGCCTCTAGCGGGGGGTTTATTGGGGAGCAGTTCTTC TRBJ2-1 TRBD2 . TRBV19
CASSQTGGPGELFF TGTGCCAGCAGCCAAACAGGGGGCCCCGGGGAGCTGTTTTTT TRBJ2-2 TRBD1 . TRBV3-1/TRBV3-2
CASSTTSGGQYF TGTGCCAGCAGTACGACTAGCGGAGGGCAGTATTTT TRBJ2-3 TRBD2 . TRBV6-5
CASSITRGETQYF TGTGCCAGTAGTATTACCAGGGGAGAGACCCAGTACTTC TRBJ2-5 . once TRBV19
CASSPLTSAETQYF TGTGCCAGCTCACCGCTTACTAGCGCGGAGACCCAGTACTTC TRBJ2-5 TRBD2 . TRBV18
CASRVGGESFYEQYF TGTGCCAGCAGGGTCGGGGGCGAGTCCTTTTACGAGCAGTACTTC TRBJ2-7 . . TRBV28
CASSSQGAQPQHF TGTGCCAGCAGCTCACAGGGGGCTCAGCCCCAGCATTTT TRBJ1-5 TRBD1 few TRBV7-2
CAWSVRVRDTQYF TGTGCCTGGAGTGTACGTGTACGGGATACGCAGTATTTT TRBJ2-3 . . TRBV30